This entry describes one TCR beta chain. This table comes from immunoSEQ multiplex PCR, and its TCRdb copy is limited to in-frame clones, with some not included. Here the sample spans some 110,000 clones, about three quarters being singletons. Seattle patients were enrolled during active infection and followed longitudinally. This sample was included in a study of blood T cell repertoires in COVID-19. This clonotype originated in an elderly man with COVID-19, enrolled during active disease. Sequenced input: peripheral blood.

The CDR3 region is CSFRVSEKLFF. In nucleotides, the CDR3 is TGCAGCTTCCGGGTGAGCGAAAAACTGTTTTTT. This chain uses TRBV20-1 with TRBJ1-4; D ambiguous. CDR3 length: 11 amino acids. Germline V CDR1 and CDR2: DFQATT, SNEGSKA (reference sequence).